The entry below describes one T cell receptor beta chain. Its antigen is not identified. Clones were sequenced by immunoSEQ multiplex PCR, and TCRdb holds only the in-frame ones, with some missing. In the table there are approximately 500,000 clones, about 95% of which are singletons. This entry is derived from a study of shared clonotypes between healthy human individuals. Study-wide results and caveats: On the whole, naive subsets had larger estimated richness than memory subsets had.

The TCR comes from a woman aged 25 to 39 in good health. The sample was naive CD4+ T cells sorted from blood. Subset reported: CD45RA+ positively selected.

CDR3 amino acids: CASSFTDRQPQHF. The CDR3 coding sequence is TGTGCCAGCAGTTTTACAGACAGACAGCCCCAGCATTTT. This chain links TRBV28 with TRBJ1-5; possible D gene TRBD1, 5 bases. V lost 3 bases to trimming and J lost 7 bases, with 10 bases between them. Germline V gene sequence: CDR1 MDHEN, CDR2 SYDVKM. There are 13 residues in the CDR3.